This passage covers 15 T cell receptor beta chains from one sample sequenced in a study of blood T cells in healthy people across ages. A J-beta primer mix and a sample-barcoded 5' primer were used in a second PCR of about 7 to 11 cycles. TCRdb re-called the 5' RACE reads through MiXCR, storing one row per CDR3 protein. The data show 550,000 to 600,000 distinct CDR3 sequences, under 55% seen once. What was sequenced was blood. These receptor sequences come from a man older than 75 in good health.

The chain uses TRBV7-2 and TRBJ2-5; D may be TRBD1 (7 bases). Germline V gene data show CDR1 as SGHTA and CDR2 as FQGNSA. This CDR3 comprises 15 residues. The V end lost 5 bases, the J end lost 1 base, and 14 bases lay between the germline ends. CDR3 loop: CASSGGTVIQETQYF. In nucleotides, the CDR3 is TGTGCCAGCAGCGGAGGGACAGTAATCCAAGAGACCCAGTACTTC.

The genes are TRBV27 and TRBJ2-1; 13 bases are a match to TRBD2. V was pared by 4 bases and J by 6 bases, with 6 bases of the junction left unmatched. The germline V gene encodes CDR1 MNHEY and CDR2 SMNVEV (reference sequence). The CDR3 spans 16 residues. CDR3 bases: TGTGCCAGCAGTTGGGGGAGGACTAGCGGGGGCAATGAGCAGTTCTTC. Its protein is CASSWGRTSGGNEQFF.

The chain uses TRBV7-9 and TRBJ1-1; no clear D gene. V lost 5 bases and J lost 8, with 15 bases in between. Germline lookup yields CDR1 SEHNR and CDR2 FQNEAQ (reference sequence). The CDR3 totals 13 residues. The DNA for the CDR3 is TGTGCCAGCAGCAAATCCGACGTGGGGGAAGCTTTCTTT. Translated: CASSKSDVGEAFF.

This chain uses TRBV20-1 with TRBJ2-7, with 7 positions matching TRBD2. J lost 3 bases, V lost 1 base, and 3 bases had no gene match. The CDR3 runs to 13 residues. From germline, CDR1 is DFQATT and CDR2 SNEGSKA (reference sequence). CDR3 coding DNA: TGCAGTGCTAGAGCCAGCGGGAACTACGAGCAGTACTTC. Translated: CSARASGNYEQYF.

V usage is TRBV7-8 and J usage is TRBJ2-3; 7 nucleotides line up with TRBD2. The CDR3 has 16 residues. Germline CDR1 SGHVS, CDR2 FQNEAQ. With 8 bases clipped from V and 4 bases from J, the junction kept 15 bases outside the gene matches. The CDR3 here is CASLPRGRAVSDTQYF. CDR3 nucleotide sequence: TGTGCCAGCCTTCCCCGGGGGAGGGCCGTATCAGATACGCAGTATTTT.

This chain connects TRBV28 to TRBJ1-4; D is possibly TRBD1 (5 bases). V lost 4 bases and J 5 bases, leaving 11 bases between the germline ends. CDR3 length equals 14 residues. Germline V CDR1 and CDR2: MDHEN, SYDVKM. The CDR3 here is CASSSGTENEKLFF. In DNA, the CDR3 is TGTGCCAGCAGTTCCGGGACGGAGAATGAAAAACTGTTTTTT. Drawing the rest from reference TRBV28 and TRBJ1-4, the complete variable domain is DVKVTQSSRYLVKRTGEKVFLECVQDMDHENMFWYRQDPGLGLRLIYFSYDVKMKEKGDIPEGYSVSREKKERFSLILESASTNQTSMYLCASSSGTENEKLFFGSGTQLSVL.

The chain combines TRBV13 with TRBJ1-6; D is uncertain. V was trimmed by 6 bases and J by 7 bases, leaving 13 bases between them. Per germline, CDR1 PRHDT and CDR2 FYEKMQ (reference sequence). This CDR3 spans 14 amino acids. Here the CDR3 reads CASSRAAANSPLHF. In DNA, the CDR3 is TGTGCCAGCAGTCGCGCGGCAGCCAATTCACCCCTCCACTTT.

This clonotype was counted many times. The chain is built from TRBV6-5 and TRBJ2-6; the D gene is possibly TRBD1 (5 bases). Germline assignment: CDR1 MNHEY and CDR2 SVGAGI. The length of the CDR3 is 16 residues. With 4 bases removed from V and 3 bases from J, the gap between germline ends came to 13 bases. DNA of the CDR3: TGTGCCAGCAGTTGGGGCACAAGGGTTGGGGCCAACGTCCTGACTTTC. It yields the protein CASSWGTRVGANVLTF.

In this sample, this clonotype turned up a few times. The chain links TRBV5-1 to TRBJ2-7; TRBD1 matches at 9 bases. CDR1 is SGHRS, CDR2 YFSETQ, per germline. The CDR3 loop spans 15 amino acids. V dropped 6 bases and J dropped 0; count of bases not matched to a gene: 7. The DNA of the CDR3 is TGCGCCAGCACGGACACAGGGGGCTTCTCCTACGAGCAGTACTTC. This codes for CASTDTGGFSYEQYF.

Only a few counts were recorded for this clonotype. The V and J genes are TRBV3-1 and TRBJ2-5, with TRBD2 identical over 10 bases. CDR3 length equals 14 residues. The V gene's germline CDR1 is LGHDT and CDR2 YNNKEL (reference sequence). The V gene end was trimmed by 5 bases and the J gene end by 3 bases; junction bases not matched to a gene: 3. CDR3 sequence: CASSRGLAEETQYF. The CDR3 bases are TGTGCCAGCAGCAGAGGACTAGCGGAAGAGACCCAGTACTTC.

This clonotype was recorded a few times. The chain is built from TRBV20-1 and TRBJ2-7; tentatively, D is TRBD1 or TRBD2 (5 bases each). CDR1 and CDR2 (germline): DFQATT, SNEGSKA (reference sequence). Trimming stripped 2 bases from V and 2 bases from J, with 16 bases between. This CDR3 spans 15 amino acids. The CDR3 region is CSARLGKGETYEQYF. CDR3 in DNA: TGCAGTGCTAGACTGGGCAAAGGGGAGACCTACGAGCAGTACTTC.

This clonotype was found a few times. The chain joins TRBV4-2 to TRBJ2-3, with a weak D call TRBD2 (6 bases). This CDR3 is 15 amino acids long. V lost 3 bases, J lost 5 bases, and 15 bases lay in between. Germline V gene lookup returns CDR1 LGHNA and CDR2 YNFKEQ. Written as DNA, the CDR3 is TGTGCCAGCAGCCATTCCGGGGGAGGTGGAGATACGCAGTATTTT. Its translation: CASSHSGGGGDTQYF.

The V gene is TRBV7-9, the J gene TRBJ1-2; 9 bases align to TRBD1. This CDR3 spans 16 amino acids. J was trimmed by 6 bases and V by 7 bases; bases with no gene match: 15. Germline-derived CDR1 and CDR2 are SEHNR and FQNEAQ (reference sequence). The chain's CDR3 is CASNRDRDAGDHGYTF. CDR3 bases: TGTGCCAGCAACCGGGACAGGGATGCAGGGGACCATGGCTACACCTTC.

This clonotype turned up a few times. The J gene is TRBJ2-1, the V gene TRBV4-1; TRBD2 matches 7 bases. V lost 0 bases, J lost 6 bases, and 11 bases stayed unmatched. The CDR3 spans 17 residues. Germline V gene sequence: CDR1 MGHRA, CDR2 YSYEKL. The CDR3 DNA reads TGCGCCAGCAGCCAAGAAGGGGCTGGGAGGGCCTTCAATGAGCAGTTCTTC. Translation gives CASSQEGAGRAFNEQFF.

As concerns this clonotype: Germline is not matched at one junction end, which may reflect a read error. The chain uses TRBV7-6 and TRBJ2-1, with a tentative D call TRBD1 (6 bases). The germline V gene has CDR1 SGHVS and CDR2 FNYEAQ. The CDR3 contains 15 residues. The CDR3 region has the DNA TGTGCCAGCAGCTTAGTCCAGGGGCCCTACAATAAGCAGTTCTTC. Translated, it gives CASSLVQGPYNKQFF.